The 6 T cell receptor beta chains reported below all come from one sample, sequenced in a study of T cells in Graves' hyperthyroidism and ophthalmopathy. Regions amplified from RNA transcripts were the TCR beta CDR3 regions. The HTBI set primed first-round TCR CDR3 RT-PCR. TCRdb called the multiplex PCR reads again in MiXCR, with one record for every CDR3 protein. The table includes under 350,000 distinct CDR3 sequences, about a sixth detected once. The sample comprised blood. The receptors were gathered from a woman aged 60 to 75 with Graves' ophthalmopathy.

This clonotype was detected a few times. This chain connects TRBV6-1 to TRBJ1-5, with a possible D match to TRBD1 (5 bases). V dropped 5 bases and J dropped 2 bases, with 19 bases sitting between them. Germline CDR1 reads MNHNS; CDR2 reads SASEGT. The CDR3 runs 17 residues. The CDR3 nucleotides are TGTGCCAGCAGTAAGGGGACCCATTCAAAAGGCAATCAGCCCCAGCATTTT. This encodes CASSKGTHSKGNQPQHF.

This clonotype was observed a few times. The rearrangement uses TRBV5-1 and TRBJ2-7; 7 positions agree with TRBD1. Germline CDR1 SGHRS, CDR2 YFSETQ. The CDR3 spans 15 residues. After removal of 0 bases from V and 6 bases from J, the junction contained 9 bases not matched to a gene. CDR3 loop: CASSLAGTDYSEQYF. The CDR3 DNA is TGCGCCAGCAGCTTGGCCGGGACAGATTACAGCGAGCAGTACTTC.

This clonotype has a count of ten or more. The V and J genes are TRBV24-1 and TRBJ2-5; 8 positions agree with TRBD2. The CDR3 totals 16 residues. Looked up from germline, CDR1 is KGHDR and CDR2 is SFDVKD. The J segment lost 5 bases and the V segment lost 1 base, leaving 8 bases of the junction unmatched. Here the CDR3 reads CATSDLTSGRGETQYF. Here the CDR3 DNA reads TGTGCCACCAGTGATTTAACAAGCGGGAGAGGTGAGACCCAGTACTTC.

The table lists this clonotype with many counts. This chain connects TRBV6-2 or TRBV6-3 to TRBJ2-7, with TRBD1 matching over 8 bases. Germline values: CDR1 MNHEY, CDR2 SVGEGT. J was trimmed by 2 bases and V by 3 bases; bases with no gene match: 6. CDR3 length equals 15 residues. This CDR3 is CASSYDGQGTYEQYF. The CDR3 nucleotides are TGTGCCAGCAGTTATGACGGACAGGGAACCTACGAGCAGTACTTC.

This clonotype showed up just once. The chain links TRBV7-2 to TRBJ1-3; TRBD1 is a possible D gene (5 bases). With 8 bases removed from V and 2 bases from J, the gap between germline ends came to 19 bases. Per the germline V gene, CDR1 is SGHTA and CDR2 is FQGNSA. The CDR3 contains 16 residues. CDR3 nucleotide sequence: TGTGCCAGCCCTTTTATGGATCCGGGGGCTGGAAACACCATATATTTT. Protein sequence: CASPFMDPGAGNTIYF.

This clonotype was seen ten or more times. This chain uses TRBV6-2 or TRBV6-3 with TRBJ1-1; no firm D call. Germline CDR1 and CDR2: MNHEY and SVGEGT. With 0 bases removed from V and 5 bases from J, the gap between germline ends came to 7 bases. This CDR3 has 13 residues. The CDR3 nucleotides read TGTGCCAGCAGTTACTCGAGGGTGACTGAAGCTTTCTTT. Its protein product is CASSYSRVTEAFF.